This T cell receptor beta chain was documented in a study of Graves' ophthalmopathy and Graves' hyperthyroidism. General study points: In separating ophthalmopathy from stable hyperthyroidism, a 13-signature model achieved nearly 90% sensitivity and nearly 84% specificity.

Beta-chain TCR CDR3 regions were amplified from RNA transcripts. The authors performed first-round RT-PCR with HTBI primers and then a second-round multiplex PCR. Via MiXCR, TCRdb re-called the multiplex PCR reads, giving one row per CDR3 protein. The table records fewer than 400,000 distinct CDR3 sequences, around 17% of them present only once. This clonotype was seen at least ten times. Antigen: not known. The V gene end was trimmed by 6 bases and the J gene end by 4 bases; junction bases not matched to a gene: 6. This CDR3 has 14 residues. Germline values: CDR1 MNHNS, CDR2 SASEGT. This sequence was found in a woman between 18 and 30 years old with Graves' ophthalmopathy. V gene TRBV6-1 combines with J gene TRBJ1-1; TRBD1 matches at 9 bases. The sequencing input was peripheral blood. The CDR3 sequence is CASRQGTGFTEAFF. The CDR3 region has the DNA TGTGCCAGCAGACAGGGGACAGGGTTCACTGAAGCTTTCTTT.